The table lists the clone carrying this T cell receptor beta chain with many counts. The data belong to a study of molecular identifiers for immune sequencing clone quantification. There are 11 residues in the CDR3. Germline V CDR1 and CDR2: SNHLY, FYNNEI. Deletions cut 5 bases from V and 9 bases from J, with 10 bases between. TCRdb processed the PCR reads anew with MiXCR; each CDR3 protein has one entry. The sample lists about 300,000 distinct CDR3 sequences; about 22% were seen once. The sample was naive CD8+ T cells from blood, with Jurkat cell RNA spiked in. The subset was: FACS-sorted CD8+CD4-CCR7+CD45RA+ naive T cells. The chain is built from TRBV2 and TRBJ1-2, with D unresolved. This TCR was sampled from a human donor in good health. Some libraries in this study had Jurkat cell RNA spiked in. The CDR3 here is CASSYGNSYTF. Here the CDR3 DNA reads TGTGCCAGCAGTTACGGTAATAGCTACACCTTC.